These T cell receptor beta chains were read from a single sample in a study of beta chain features in type 1 diabetes. Libraries were prepared by immunoSEQ multiplex PCR; TCRdb keeps only in-frame clonotypes and omits some of them. Among about 450,000 clones, over 9.5% were seen once, and the ten largest hold around 0.05%. Material for sequencing was naive CD4+ T cells from blood. The receptors here all came from a woman younger than 30 in good health. Both conserved end residues are part of each CDR3. A D gene is named only where the DNA matches it firmly. Expanded clones get a size class; other rows say once, few or many, or leave the size out.

V gene,D gene,J gene,clone size,CDR3 protein,CDR3 DNA
TRBV19,TRBD2,TRBJ2-2,.,CASKLAGTNTGELFF,TGTGCCAGTAAGCTAGCGGGTACGAACACCGGGGAGCTGTTTTTT
TRBV29-1,.,TRBJ2-6,.,CSVDFSYPPGANVLTF,TGCAGCGTTGATTTCAGTTACCCGCCTGGGGCCAACGTCCTGACTTTC
TRBV7-9,.,TRBJ2-1,.,CASSLETGIYNEQFF,TGTGCCAGCAGCTTAGAAACAGGGATCTACAATGAGCAGTTCTTC
TRBV5-1,TRBD2,TRBJ2-3,.,CASSLLVAGVGTDTQYF,TGCGCCAGCAGCTTGCTGGTAGCGGGGGTGGGCACAGATACGCAGTATTTT
TRBV15,.,TRBJ1-2,.,CATSMGNYGYTF,TGTGCCACCAGCATGGGAAACTATGGCTACACCTTC
TRBV15,TRBD2,TRBJ2-7,.,CATSRDGTSGYEQYF,TGTGCCACCAGCAGAGACGGGACTAGCGGCTACGAGCAGTACTTC
TRBV7-9,TRBD2,TRBJ2-7,.,CASSLDATAGGLHEQYF,TGTGCCAGCAGCTTAGATGCCACGGCGGGAGGGCTTCATGAGCAGTACTTC
TRBV7-3,TRBD2,TRBJ2-3,few,CASSLGLAARGRDTQYF,TGTGCCAGCAGCTTGGGACTAGCGGCCCGGGGCCGGGATACGCAGTATTTT
TRBV7-9,TRBD1,TRBJ1-2,few,CASSAWDRGSYGYTF,TGTGCCAGCAGCGCGTGGGACAGGGGAAGCTATGGCTACACCTTC
TRBV7-9,.,TRBJ2-3,.,CASSLEFTQYF,TGTGCCAGCAGCTTGGAGTTTACGCAGTATTTT
TRBV14,.,TRBJ2-5,.,CASSLRRETQYF,TGTGCCAGCAGTCTTCGTAGGGAGACCCAGTACTTC
TRBV2,.,TRBJ2-5,few,CASSDSRETQYF,TGTGCCAGCAGTGATAGCAGAGAGACCCAGTACTTC
TRBV29-1,TRBD2,TRBJ2-3,.,CSVVTSGSTDTQYF,TGCAGCGTTGTCACTAGCGGTAGCACAGATACGCAGTATTTT
TRBV5-1,.,TRBJ2-3,few,CASSARDSTDTQYF,TGCGCCAGCAGCGCTCGGGACAGCACAGATACGCAGTATTTT
TRBV9,.,TRBJ2-1,.,CASSGLAQGREQFF,TGTGCCAGCAGCGGACTAGCCCAGGGGCGGGAGCAGTTCTTC
TRBV7-9,.,TRBJ2-4,few,CASSLSSAVAQNIQYF,TGTGCCAGCAGCCTCTCAAGTGCAGTGGCCCAAAACATTCAGTACTTC
TRBV7-9,.,TRBJ2-7,few,CASSSRFRDRSSYEQYF,TGTGCCAGCAGTAGTAGGTTCCGAGACAGAAGCTCCTACGAGCAGTACTTC
TRBV5-6,.,TRBJ1-1,.,CASSPQNTEAFF,TGTGCCAGCAGCCCCCAGAACACTGAAGCTTTCTTT
TRBV5-1,.,TRBJ1-1,.,CASTKGRENTEAFF,TGCGCCAGCACCAAAGGGCGGGAGAACACTGAAGCTTTCTTT
TRBV4-1,TRBD2,TRBJ2-5,.,CASSQEGTSVETQYF,TGCGCCAGCAGCCAAGAAGGGACTAGCGTAGAGACCCAGTACTTC
TRBV5-1,.,TRBJ1-2,.,CASSLLQRLYGYTF,TGCGCCAGCAGCTTGTTGCAGAGACTCTATGGCTACACCTTC
TRBV19,.,TRBJ2-7,few,CASSRGGFRAYEQYF,TGTGCCAGTAGTAGAGGAGGCTTCCGGGCCTACGAGCAGTACTTC
TRBV18,.,TRBJ2-5,few,CASSPSGPETQYF,TGTGCCAGCTCACCATCTGGGCCAGAGACCCAGTACTTC
TRBV7-2,.,TRBJ2-2,.,CASSPRPGGELFF,TGTGCCAGCAGCCCAAGGCCTGGCGGGGAGCTGTTTTTT
TRBV6-6,.,TRBJ1-5,once,CAAGGAQPQHF,TGTGCCGCCGGCGGGGCCCAGCCCCAGCATTTT
TRBV7-2,TRBD1,TRBJ2-1,.,CASSLEGQAYNEQFF,TGTGCCAGCAGCTTAGAGGGACAGGCTTACAATGAGCAGTTCTTC
TRBV18,TRBD2,TRBJ2-7,few,CASSRTSANEQYF,TGTGCCAGCTCACGGACTAGCGCTAACGAGCAGTACTTC
TRBV5-1,.,TRBJ2-5,few,CASSFGRAQETQYF,TGCGCCAGCAGCTTCGGCAGAGCCCAAGAGACCCAGTACTTC
TRBV9,.,TRBJ1-2,few,CASSSRSANYGYTF,TGTGCCAGCTCTTCCCGTTCCGCTAACTATGGCTACACCTTC
TRBV11-1,.,TRBJ2-1,few,CASSSGTRTYNEQFF,TGTGCCAGCAGCTCGGGGACTCGCACCTACAATGAGCAGTTCTTC
TRBV6-5,.,TRBJ2-3,few,CASTNRAPSTDTQYF,TGTGCCAGCACGAACAGGGCTCCTAGCACAGATACGCAGTATTTT